The 7 T cell receptor beta chains presented below share a single source sample, sequenced in a study of T cell responses to AZD1222 COVID-19 vaccine (dated by TCRdb to about 2021). Receptor amplification or capture employed the immunoSEQ multiplex PCR assay. TCRdb took over this immuneACCESS table, retaining in-frame rearrangements with V and J assigned. Such tables are incomplete; in checked studies, under half of the missing clones stem from an unresolved V gene, and the remainder is unexplained. The sample records 54,000 or so clones, 70% to 90% of which are singletons. The ten largest account for 3% to 4.5% of the sample. The intended sense of this specimen's time point label: baseline before first vaccination. This material consisted of peripheral blood, taken on day 0 of AZD1222 vaccination. The source of these receptors is an adult in good health.

The chain joins TRBV7-9 to TRBJ2-7, with a possible D match to TRBD1 (6 bases). The CDR3 has 15 residues. Trimming shortened V by 4 bases and J by 5 bases, and 18 bases separated the two germline ends. Germline V gene data show CDR1 as SEHNR and CDR2 as FQNEAQ (reference sequence). The CDR3 sequence: CASSSRSGDWDEQYF. The CDR3 DNA reads TGTGCCAGCAGCTCCCGCTCAGGGGATTGGGACGAGCAGTACTTC.

The V call is TRBV5-1, the J call TRBJ2-1; D tentatively fits TRBD1 or TRBD2 (6 bases each). Trimming removed 0 bases at V and 10 bases at J, with 17 bases between. The CDR3 length is 15 residues. Germline CDR1 SGHRS, CDR2 YFSETQ. The CDR3 coding sequence is TGCGCCAGCAGCTTGGGACCGGGGGCCTCGGGGGAGCAGTTCTTC. Translating gives CASSLGPGASGEQFF.

This clone turned up a few times. The chain recombines TRBV7-8 with TRBJ2-7; 7 bases agree with TRBD2. This CDR3 is built from 12 residues. Trimming removed 5 bases from V and 5 bases from J; junction bases left unmatched: 3. Germline-derived CDR1 and CDR2 are SGHVS and FQNEAQ. The CDR3 loop reads CASSPRGDEQYF. The CDR3 DNA follows: TGTGCCAGCAGCCCACGGGGGGACGAGCAGTACTTC. Complete variable domain (other parts from reference TRBV7-8 and TRBJ2-7): GAGVSQSPRYKVAKRGQDVALRCDPISGHVSLFWYQQALGQGPEFLTYFQNEAQLDKSGLPSDRFFAERPEGSVSTLKIQRTQQEDSAVYLCASSPRGDEQYFGPGTRLTVT.

The genes are TRBV2 and TRBJ1-4, with 12 nucleotides matching TRBD1. Germline CDR1 and CDR2: SNHLY and FYNNEI. Trimming took 5 bases from V and 7 from J; bases not matched to a gene: 11. The CDR3 consists of 17 residues. CDR3 DNA: TGTGCCAGCAGTCGTGGGGACAGGGGGCGTACAAGTGAAAAACTGTTTTTT. It specifies CASSRGDRGRTSEKLFF.

The chain combines TRBV19 with TRBJ2-7, with D possibly matching TRBD2 (5 bases). The CDR3 is 15 amino acids. Trimming stripped 5 bases from V and 3 bases from J, with 17 bases between. CDR1 and CDR2 (germline): LNHDA, SQIVND (reference sequence). The CDR3 DNA sequence: TGTGCCAGTAGTGATGGAGGAAGTAATGTCTACGAGCAGTACTTC. Encoded protein: CASSDGGSNVYEQYF.

This chain links TRBV29-1 with TRBJ1-4, with D maybe TRBD1 (5 bases). The CDR3 runs 13 residues. CDR1 and CDR2 from the germline V gene are SQVTM and ANQGSEA. V lost 3 bases and J 8 bases, leaving 13 bases between the germline ends. CDR3 loop: CSVEEGTREKLFF. The CDR3 DNA is TGCAGCGTTGAGGAGGGGACGAGAGAAAAACTGTTTTTT. Looking up the rest from reference TRBV29-1 and TRBJ1-4 gives the full variable domain: SAVISQKPSRDICQRGTSLTIQCQVDSQVTMMFWYRQQPGQSLTLIATANQGSEATYESGFVIDKFPISRPNLTFSTLTVSNMSPEDSSIYLCSVEEGTREKLFFGSGTQLSVL.

This chain links TRBV6-5 with TRBJ1-2; 10 positions agree with TRBD1. V trimming: 10 bases; J trimming: 5 bases; junction bases outside the gene matches: 10. Germline V gives CDR1 MNHEY, CDR2 SVGAGI. The CDR3 consists of 14 residues. CDR3 region: CATVRDRGAYGYTF. The CDR3 nucleotides read TGTGCCACCGTTCGGGACAGGGGAGCATATGGCTACACCTTC.